The text below deals with one T cell receptor (beta chain). Which antigen it targets is not known. One base away there is no much larger clone; base qualities are not given. The data are from a study of blood T cell repertoires in COVID-19 (TCRdb year 2020). Study-wide context: Collaborator samples came from the United States, Italy and Spain and covered acute and convalescent phases of COVID-19. The prospective study material was composed of cDNA or gDNA derived from T cells, B-cell-depleted T cells, or PBMCs. Deeply sampled blood TCRbeta repertoires from subjects exposed to, actively infected with, or recovered from COVID-19 were included in the dataset. The repertoires were made available in a free public database intended to serve as a resource for research on the immune response to SARS-CoV-2. Samples came from the ongoing ImmuneRACE study (first 160 participants) plus 1,254 subjects from 6 global collaborators. A de-identified subject ID, COVID-19 status, age in years and sex were almost always included in the sample metadata. HLA class I and class II types, where available, came from metadata supplied by the sample provider rather than from assay-based typing.

Whole blood was collected in K2EDTA tubes by collaborating institutions according to the institutions' own protocols. For TCRbeta analysis, collaborator samples were shipped as frozen whole blood, as isolated PBMCs, or as DNA extracted from either sample type. CDR1 SGHRS and CDR2 YFSETQ were looked up in the germline V gene. Compared with germline, V lacks 4 bases and J lacks 5 bases; bases without a gene match: 6. Measured from the cysteine to the phenylalanine, the CDR3 is 16 residues long. Just the 48-base CDR3 DNA is kept, in frame starting at base 1. TCRbeta CDR3 regions were amplified from genomic DNA using the immunoSEQ Assay, a bias-controlled multiplex PCR. Per the original workflow: Nucleated cell counts per sample were estimated from amplification of reference gene primers within the assay. To quantify the absolute abundance of each unique TCRbeta CDR3 rearrangement, sequence reads were collapsed and filtered. For each sample, productive Simpson clonality was calculated as the square root of Simpson's diversity index across productive rearrangements. TCRdb mirrors the immuneACCESS table, restricted to in-frame sequences. Some clones are absent from its copies; in checked studies, under half trace to an unresolved V gene, and the reason for the others is unknown. That table furnishes V, J and clone size, whereas the DNA furnished D and trimming. This sample gives under 80,000 clones in total; approximately 90% of them show up just once. The ten largest make up about 4% of the sample.

Points the paper makes about the study in general: How much clinical and demographic metadata was included differed by source and by participant, and the metadata was provided uncurated.

The receptor was isolated from a man in his sixties or seventies with active COVID-19. Rearrangement joined TRBV5-1 to TRBJ2-1, with 13 junctional bases fitting TRBD2. The sample was peripheral blood. Here the CDR3 is given as CASSPGTSGVHNEQFF. The nucleotide sequence reads TGCGCCAGCAGCCCCGGGACTAGCGGGGTACACAATGAGCAGTTCTTC.